This entry lists 18 T cell receptor beta chains sequenced from one sample in a study of Ad26.COV2.S vaccination and SARS-CoV-2 variants. Clones were read by immunoSEQ multiplex PCR, and TCRdb kept only the in-frame ones, dropping some. The profile shows 350,000 to 450,000 clones, approximately 89% of them singletons. Indicated treatment: some 20 received Ad26.COV2.S at low or high dose, single or two shots; 5 received placebo; per-sample allocation not given. It was on day 63 after the first vaccine or placebo injection that samples were taken. Material: peripheral blood, obtained in a trial of Ad26.COV2.S vaccine versus placebo. The source of these receptors is a person aged 18-60 years who received the Ad26.COV2.S COVID-19 vaccine or a placebo.

This chain uses TRBV7-8 with TRBJ2-5, with D possibly being TRBD1 (5 bases). Germline CDR1 reads SGHVS; CDR2 reads FQNEAQ. The CDR3 has 14 residues. V dropped 0 bases and J dropped 2 bases, with 7 bases sitting between them. This CDR3 is CASSLAPGQETQYF. The CDR3 DNA sequence: TGTGCCAGCAGCTTAGCCCCAGGGCAAGAGACCCAGTACTTC.

The gene calls are TRBV20-1 and TRBJ2-7; D call uncertain. Germline V gene sequence: CDR1 DFQATT, CDR2 SNEGSKA (reference sequence). Trimming removed 3 bases at V and 3 bases at J, with 24 bases between. The CDR3 runs 17 residues. The CDR3 is CSASVLETGLFGYEQYF. The CDR3 bases are TGCAGTGCTAGTGTCTTAGAGACCGGCTTGTTCGGCTACGAGCAGTACTTC.

A single count supports this clone. The V gene is TRBV19, the J gene TRBJ1-4; D is ambiguous. The CDR3 has 15 amino acids. Germline CDR1 LNHDA, CDR2 SQIVND (reference sequence). The V gene lost 3 bases and the J gene lost 6 bases, with 14 bases spanning the gap. CDR3 sequence reads: CASSMRSGPDEKLFF. DNA for the CDR3: TGTGCCAGTAGTATGAGGTCCGGGCCGGATGAAAAACTGTTTTTT.

The chain links TRBV20-1 to TRBJ2-4; D not certain. The V and J ends lost 3 bases and 3 bases respectively, with 18 bases between them. CDR3 length: 16 residues. CDR1 and CDR2 from the germline V gene are DFQATT and SNEGSKA (reference sequence). The CDR3 DNA reads as TGCAGTGCTAGTTATACCCCCCAGGTCGGCAAAAACATTCAGTACTTC. It codes for CSASYTPQVGKNIQYF.

This rearrangement joins TRBV9 to TRBJ2-1, with 7 bases aligning to TRBD2. V gave up 2 bases and J gave up 10 bases; unmatched junction bases: 15. CDR1 SGDLS and CDR2 YYNGEE come from the germline V gene. The CDR3 extends over 16 amino acids. The CDR3 sequence: CASSVQTGGLQSEQFF. DNA of the CDR3: TGTGCCAGCAGCGTCCAAACGGGAGGCCTCCAATCAGAGCAGTTCTTC. Using reference TRBV9 and TRBJ2-1 for the parts outside the CDR3, the full variable domain is DSGVTQTPKHLITATGQRVTLRCSPRSGDLSVYWYQQSLDQGLQFLIQYYNGEERAKGNILERFSAQQFPDLHSELNLSSLELGDSALYFCASSVQTGGLQSEQFFGPGTRLTVL.

This clone was counted a single time. V is TRBV7-9 and J is TRBJ2-2, with D possibly matching TRBD2 (6 bases). Germline lookup yields CDR1 SEHNR and CDR2 FQNEAQ (reference sequence). This CDR3 spans 17 amino acids. Trimming removed 4 bases from V and 2 bases from J, with 17 bases in between. The CDR3 is CASSSTEGRINTGELFF. The CDR3 DNA reads as TGTGCCAGCAGCTCAACGGAGGGTAGGATCAACACCGGGGAGCTGTTTTTT.

The chain is built from TRBV15 and TRBJ2-2; D might be TRBD1 (5 bases). The germline V and J ends were trimmed by 5 bases and 0 bases, with 13 bases remaining between them. The CDR3 is 16 amino acids. The germline V gene has CDR1 LNHNV and CDR2 YYDKDF (reference sequence). The DNA of the CDR3 is TGTGCCACCAGCGGCTGGATAGGGGCGAACACCGGGGAGCTGTTTTTT. Residues: CATSGWIGANTGELFF.

The chain couples TRBV15 to TRBJ2-2; D assignment may be TRBD1 or TRBD2 (5 bases each). Germline V gene lookup returns CDR1 LNHNV and CDR2 YYDKDF (reference sequence). V shed 0 bases and J shed 2 bases, with 10 bases lying between them. The CDR3 runs to 16 residues. CDR3 nucleotide sequence: TGTGCCACCAGCAGAGATTGGGGGAAAAACACCGGGGAGCTGTTTTTT. It translates to CATSRDWGKNTGELFF. The entire variable domain, with the rest obtained from reference TRBV15 and TRBJ2-2, is as follows: DAMVIQNPRYQVTQFGKPVTLSCSQTLNHNVMYWYQQKSSQAPKLLFHYYDKDFNNEADTPDNFQSRRPNTSFCFLDIRSPGLGDTAMYLCATSRDWGKNTGELFFGEGSRLTVL.

This clone was picked up one time. The V and J genes are TRBV28 and TRBJ2-7; TRBD2 aligns across 13 bases. The CDR3 spans 16 residues. Per germline, CDR1 MDHEN and CDR2 SYDVKM. J was trimmed by 4 bases and V by 6 bases; bases with no gene match: 9. CDR3 amino acids: CASSSPGLAGEYEQYF. CDR3 nucleotide sequence: TGTGCCAGCAGCTCCCCCGGACTAGCGGGAGAGTACGAGCAGTACTTC.

The CDR3 nucleotides read TGTGCCAGTAGAAAGACTAGCTTTAACACCGGGGAGCTGTTTTTT. It encodes CASRKTSFNTGELFF. The rearrangement joins TRBV19 to TRBJ2-2; 7 positions agree with TRBD2. The CDR3 is 15 amino acids. The germline CDR1 and CDR2 sequences are LNHDA and SQIVND (reference sequence). After removal of 6 bases from V and 2 bases from J, the junction contained 6 bases not matched to a gene.

In its sample, this clone was seen once. The chain uses TRBV30 and TRBJ2-7; D gene unclear. The V gene's germline CDR1 is GTSNPN and CDR2 SVGIG (reference sequence). The CDR3 runs 11 residues. V was shortened by 1 base and J by 8 bases, with 9 bases between the two germline ends. The DNA for the CDR3 is TGTGCCTGGAGTGAGGTGGGAAAGCAGTACTTC. Protein: CAWSEVGKQYF.

In its sample, this clone was seen once. The chain recombines TRBV28 with TRBJ2-7, with 7 bases fitting TRBD1. V lost 7 bases to trimming and J lost 2 bases; unmatched junction nucleotides: 8. The CDR3 is made up of 14 amino acids. CDR1 is MDHEN, CDR2 SYDVKM, per germline. This CDR3 reads CASNSGTAPYEQYF. In DNA form, the CDR3 reads TGTGCCAGCAACTCCGGGACAGCCCCCTACGAGCAGTACTTC.

This chain links TRBV28 with TRBJ2-7; 7 nucleotides agree with TRBD1. CDR1 is MDHEN and CDR2 is SYDVKM in the germline V gene. Losses at the gene ends were 5 bases for V and 5 bases for J; bases not matched to a gene: 12. This CDR3 region has 15 residues. CDR3: CASSLIRQGPNEQYF. DNA of the CDR3: TGTGCCAGCAGTCTAATTCGACAGGGTCCCAACGAGCAGTACTTC.

V and J are TRBV6-5 and TRBJ1-5; D might be TRBD1 (5 bases). Germline V lookup: CDR1 MNHEY, CDR2 SVGAGI. This CDR3 has 15 amino acids. V lost 4 bases and J 0 bases, leaving 10 bases between the germline ends. CDR3 bases: TGTGCCAGCAGTTCTACAGGTTATAGCAATCAGCCCCAGCATTTT. Residues: CASSSTGYSNQPQHF.

The genes are TRBV5-1 and TRBJ2-1, with no clear D. CDR1 and CDR2 (germline): SGHRS, YFSETQ. This CDR3 is 16 amino acids long. Trimming removed 0 bases at V and 1 base at J, with 11 bases between. The CDR3 protein is CASSLGDLKSYNEQFF. The DNA for the CDR3 is TGCGCCAGCAGCTTGGGTGACCTCAAATCCTACAATGAGCAGTTCTTC.

This rearrangement joins TRBV2 to TRBJ1-1; 9 positions match TRBD1. Trimming removed 6 bases from V and 8 bases from J; junction bases left unmatched: 7. CDR3 length: 13 amino acids. From germline, CDR1 is SNHLY and CDR2 FYNNEI. As DNA, the CDR3 is TGTGCCAGCAGATCCACCGGGACAGGGGAAGCTTTCTTT. Translated, it gives CASRSTGTGEAFF.

This CDR3 reads CASSRASGSNNEQFF. The CDR3 nucleotides read TGTGCCAGCAGTCGCGCTAGCGGGAGTAACAATGAGCAGTTCTTC. This rearrangement joins TRBV6-5 to TRBJ2-1; 10 bases match TRBD2. The V gene end was trimmed by 5 bases and the J gene end by 5 bases; junction bases not matched to a gene: 6. The CDR3 has 15 residues. The germline CDR1 and CDR2 sequences are MNHEY and SVGAGI.

The chain has TRBV6-5 and TRBJ2-1; maybe TRBD2 (6 bases). This CDR3 contains 14 residues. Germline CDR1 reads MNHEY; CDR2 reads SVGAGI. V lost 7 bases and J 4 bases, leaving 14 bases between the germline ends. The CDR3 sequence is CASTGRPLYNEQFF. The CDR3 DNA sequence: TGTGCCAGCACTGGGAGGCCCTTGTACAATGAGCAGTTCTTC.